This T cell receptor (beta chain) was documented in a study of T cell responses to AZD1222 COVID-19 vaccine. As to this clone: Its antigen is unidentified.

The data were produced by immunoSEQ multiplex PCR, yet TCRdb's version contains in-frame clones alone and is incomplete. Of some 110,000 clones in the sample, around 89% are singletons; the top ten hold less than 8.5%. General observations from the study: Researchers took repertoire samples only after the peak T cell response had come. White British people made up most donors, females outnumbered males, and clonal diversity was possibly underestimated. Researchers report vaccine-associated CD4 TCRs spanning spike, with dominance at 160-218 and 743-854.

CDR3 length: 15 residues. The V gene end was trimmed by 1 base and the J gene end by 1 base; junction bases not matched to a gene: 2. CDR1 and CDR2 (germline): SGHNT, YYREEE (reference sequence). This sequence originates from an adult who received the AZD1222 COVID-19 vaccine. The sample in question was peripheral blood, obtained 28 days after the second AZD1222 dose. This chain uses TRBV5-4 with TRBJ2-7; 10 positions match TRBD1. The CDR3 nucleotides read TGTGCCAGCAGCTTGTCGGACAGGGGGTCCTACGAGCAGTACTTC. This translates into CASSLSDRGSYEQYF.